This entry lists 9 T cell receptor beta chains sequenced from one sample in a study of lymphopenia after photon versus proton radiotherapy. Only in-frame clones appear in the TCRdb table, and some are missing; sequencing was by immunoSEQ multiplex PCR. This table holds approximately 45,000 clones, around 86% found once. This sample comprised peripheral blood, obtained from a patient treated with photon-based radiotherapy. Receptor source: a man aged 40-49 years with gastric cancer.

This CDR3 is CASSLEGNNQPQHF. CDR3 DNA: TGTGCCAGCAGTTTGGAGGGGAACAATCAGCCCCAGCATTTT. The chain carries TRBV28 and TRBJ1-5; maybe TRBD1 (5 bases). The ends were cut back, 3 bases at V and 3 bases at J, with 9 bases in the middle. CDR3 size: 14 residues. CDR1 and CDR2 (germline): MDHEN, SYDVKM.

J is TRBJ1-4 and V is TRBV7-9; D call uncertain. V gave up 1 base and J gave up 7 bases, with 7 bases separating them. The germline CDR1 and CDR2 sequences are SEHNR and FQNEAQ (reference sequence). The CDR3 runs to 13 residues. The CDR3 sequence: CASSLELGEKLFF. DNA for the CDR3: TGTGCCAGCAGCTTAGAGCTTGGTGAAAAACTGTTTTTT.

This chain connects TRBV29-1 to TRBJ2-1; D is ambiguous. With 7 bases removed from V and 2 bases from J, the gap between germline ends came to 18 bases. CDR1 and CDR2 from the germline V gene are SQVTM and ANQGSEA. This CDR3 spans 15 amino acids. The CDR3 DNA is TGCAGCGCCCCCGTCCGGACGGCTACCTACAATGAGCAGTTCTTC. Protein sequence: CSAPVRTATYNEQFF.

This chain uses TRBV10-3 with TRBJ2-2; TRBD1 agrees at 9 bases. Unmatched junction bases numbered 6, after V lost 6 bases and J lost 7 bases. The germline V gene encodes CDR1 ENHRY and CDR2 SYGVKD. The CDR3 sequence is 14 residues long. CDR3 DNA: TGTGCCATCAGCCTACAGGGGGCCGGCGGGGAGCTGTTTTTT. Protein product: CAISLQGAGGELFF.

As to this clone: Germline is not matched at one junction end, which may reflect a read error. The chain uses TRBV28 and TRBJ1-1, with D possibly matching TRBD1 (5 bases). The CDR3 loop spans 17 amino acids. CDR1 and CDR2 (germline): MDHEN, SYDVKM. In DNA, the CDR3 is TGTGCCAGCAGCTTATCGCCCAGGGAATCGAGGAACACTGAAGCTTTCTTT. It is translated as CASSLSPRESRNTEAFF.

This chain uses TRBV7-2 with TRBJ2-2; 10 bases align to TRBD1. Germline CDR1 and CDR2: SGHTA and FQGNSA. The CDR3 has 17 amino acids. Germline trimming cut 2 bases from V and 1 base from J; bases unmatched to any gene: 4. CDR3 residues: CASSLTRDRGNTGELFF. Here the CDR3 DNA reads TGTGCCAGCAGCTTAACCCGGGACAGGGGGAACACCGGGGAGCTGTTTTTT.

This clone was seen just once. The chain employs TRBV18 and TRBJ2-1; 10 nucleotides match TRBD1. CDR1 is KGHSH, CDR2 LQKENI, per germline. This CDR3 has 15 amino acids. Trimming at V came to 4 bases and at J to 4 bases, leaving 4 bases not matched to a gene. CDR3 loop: CASSLTGGEYNEQFF. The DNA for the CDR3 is TGTGCCAGCTCACTGACAGGGGGCGAATACAATGAGCAGTTCTTC.

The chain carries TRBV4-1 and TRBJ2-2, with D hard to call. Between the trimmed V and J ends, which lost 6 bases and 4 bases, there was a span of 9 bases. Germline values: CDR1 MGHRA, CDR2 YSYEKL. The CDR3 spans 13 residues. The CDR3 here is CASRPRSTGELFF. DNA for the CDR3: TGCGCCAGCAGACCCAGGAGCACCGGGGAGCTGTTTTTT.

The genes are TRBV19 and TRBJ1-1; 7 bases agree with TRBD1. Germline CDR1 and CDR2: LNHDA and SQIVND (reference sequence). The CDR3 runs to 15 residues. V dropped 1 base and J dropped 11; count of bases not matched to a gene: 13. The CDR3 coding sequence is TGTGCCAGTAGTATAGCCCCCGAGGAGGGGGCTTCGGCTTTCTTT. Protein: CASSIAPEEGASAFF.